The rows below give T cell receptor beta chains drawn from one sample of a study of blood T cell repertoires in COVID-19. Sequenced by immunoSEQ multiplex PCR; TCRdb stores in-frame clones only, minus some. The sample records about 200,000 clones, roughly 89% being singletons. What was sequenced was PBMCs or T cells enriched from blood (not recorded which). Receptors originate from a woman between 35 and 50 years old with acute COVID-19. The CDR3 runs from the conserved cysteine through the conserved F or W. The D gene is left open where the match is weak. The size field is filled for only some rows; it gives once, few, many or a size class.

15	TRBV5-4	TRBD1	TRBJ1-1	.	CASSTDRYMNTEAFF	TGTGCCAGCAGCACGGACAGGTATATGAACACTGAAGCTTTCTTT
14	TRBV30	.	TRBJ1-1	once	CAWSVAGPRTEAFF	TGTGCCTGGAGTGTAGCAGGTCCAAGGACTGAAGCTTTCTTT
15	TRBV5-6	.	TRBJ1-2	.	CASSIEPGRNYGYTF	TGTGCCAGCAGCATCGAGCCCGGCAGGAACTATGGCTACACCTTC
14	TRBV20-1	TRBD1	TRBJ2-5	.	CSASDGTGQETQYF	TGCAGTGCTAGTGACGGGACAGGCCAAGAGACCCAGTACTTC
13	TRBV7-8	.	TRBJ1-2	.	CASSLDVGAPYTF	TGTGCCAGCAGCTTAGACGTAGGGGCCCCCTACACCTTC
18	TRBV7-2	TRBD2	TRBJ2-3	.	CASSFVGTSGSYTDTQYF	TGTGCCAGCAGCTTCGTCGGGACTAGCGGGTCCTACACAGATACGCAGTATTTT
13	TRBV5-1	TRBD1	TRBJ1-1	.	CASSHTTGVEAFF	TGCGCCAGCAGCCATACGACAGGGGTTGAAGCTTTCTTT
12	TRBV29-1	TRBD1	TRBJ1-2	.	CSAQTGGNGYTF	TGCAGCGCCCAGACAGGGGGCAATGGCTACACCTTC
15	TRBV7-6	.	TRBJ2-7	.	CASSSDPDRSYEQYF	TGTGCCAGCAGCTCGGACCCCGACAGGTCCTACGAGCAGTACTTC
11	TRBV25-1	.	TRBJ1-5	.	CASRAGGIFHF	TGTGCCAGCAGGGCTGGGGGGATCTTTCATTTT
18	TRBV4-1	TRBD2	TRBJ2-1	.	CASSPGLAGGPFRNEQFF	TGCGCCAGCAGCCCCGGACTAGCGGGAGGGCCTTTTCGAAATGAGCAGTTCTTC
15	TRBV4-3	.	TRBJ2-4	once	CASSQDSYGKNIQYF	TGCGCCAGCAGCCAAGATTCCTACGGGAAAAACATTCAGTACTTC
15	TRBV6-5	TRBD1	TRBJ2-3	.	CASRKDRGLSDTQYF	TGTGCCAGCAGAAAGGACAGGGGGCTTTCAGATACGCAGTATTTT
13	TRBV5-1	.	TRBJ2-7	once	CASSVDRDYEQYF	TGCGCCAGCAGCGTGGACAGAGACTACGAGCAGTACTTC
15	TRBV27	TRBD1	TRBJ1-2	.	CASSQGTGGVYGYTF	TGTGCCAGCAGTCAGGGGACAGGGGGAGTCTATGGCTACACCTTC
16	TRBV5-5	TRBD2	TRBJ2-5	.	CASTRHLAGGQETQYF	TGTGCCAGCACTCGACACTTAGCGGGAGGGCAAGAGACCCAGTACTTC
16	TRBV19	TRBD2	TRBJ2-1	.	CASSIVAGAASNEQFF	TGTGCCAGTAGTATAGTAGCGGGAGCTGCTTCGAATGAGCAGTTCTTC
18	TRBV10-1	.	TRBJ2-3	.	CASRGLSGRSWGTDTQYF	TGCGCCAGCAGGGGACTCAGCGGGCGCTCGTGGGGCACAGATACGCAGTATTTT
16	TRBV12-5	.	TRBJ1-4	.	CASGFDVGAGREKLFF	TGTGCTAGTGGTTTCGACGTAGGCGCGGGAAGGGAAAAACTGTTTTTT
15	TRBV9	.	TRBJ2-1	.	CASTAGGGGYNEQFF	TGTGCCAGCACCGCCGGGGGCGGGGGCTACAATGAGCAGTTCTTC
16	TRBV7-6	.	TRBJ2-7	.	CASSLGLQESSYEQYF	TGTGCCAGCAGCTTAGGGCTACAGGAAAGCTCCTACGAGCAGTACTTC
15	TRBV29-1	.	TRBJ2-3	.	CSVTTGSPSTDTQYF	TGCAGCGTAACAACAGGGTCCCCTAGCACAGATACGCAGTATTTT
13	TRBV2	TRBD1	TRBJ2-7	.	CAGRQGTSYEQYF	TGTGCCGGACGACAGGGGACATCCTACGAGCAGTACTTC
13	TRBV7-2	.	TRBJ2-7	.	CASSLKAGYEQYF	TGTGCCAGCAGCTTAAAGGCAGGGTACGAGCAGTACTTC
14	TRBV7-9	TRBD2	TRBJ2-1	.	CASSFGLADNEQFF	TGTGCCAGCAGCTTCGGACTAGCGGACAATGAGCAGTTCTTC
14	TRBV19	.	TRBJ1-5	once	CASSMREGNQPQHF	TGTGCCAGTAGTATGAGGGAGGGTAATCAGCCCCAGCATTTT
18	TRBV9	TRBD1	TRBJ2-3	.	CASSVVGGDRELPDTQYF	TGTGCCAGCAGCGTAGTAGGAGGGGACAGGGAGCTCCCAGATACGCAGTATTTT
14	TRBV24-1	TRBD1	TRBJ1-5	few	CATSGQGVNQPQHF	TGTGCCACCTCGGGACAGGGGGTCAATCAGCCCCAGCATTTT
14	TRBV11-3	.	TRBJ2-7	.	CASSPSPYEREQYF	TGTGCCAGCAGCCCCAGTCCTTACGAGCGCGAGCAGTACTTC
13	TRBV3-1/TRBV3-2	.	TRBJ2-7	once	CASSRGGTYEQYF	TGTGCCAGCAGCCGGGGAGGAACCTACGAGCAGTACTTC
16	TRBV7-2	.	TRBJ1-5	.	CASSLDWRRSNQPQHF	TGTGCCAGCAGCCTAGATTGGCGGCGGAGCAATCAGCCCCAGCATTTT
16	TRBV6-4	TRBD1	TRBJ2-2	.	CASSGSQGTNTGELFF	TGTGCCAGCAGTGGTTCACAGGGGACGAACACCGGGGAGCTGTTTTTT
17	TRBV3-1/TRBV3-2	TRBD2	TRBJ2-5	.	CASSQERLSGYQETQYF	TGTGCCAGCAGCCAAGAACGGCTTAGCGGGTACCAAGAGACCCAGTACTTC
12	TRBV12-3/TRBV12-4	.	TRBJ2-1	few	CASSFLDNEQFF	TGTGCCAGCAGTTTCCTCGACAATGAGCAGTTCTTC
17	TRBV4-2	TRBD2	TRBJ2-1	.	CASSQEASGDSYNEQFF	TGTGCCAGCAGCCAAGAGGCTAGCGGGGACTCCTACAATGAGCAGTTCTTC
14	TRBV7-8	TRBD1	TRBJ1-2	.	CASSRTGGNYGYTF	TGTGCCAGCAGCCGGACAGGGGGGAACTATGGCTACACCTTC
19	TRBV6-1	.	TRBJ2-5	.	CASSEMGNRYRAREETQYF	TGTGCCAGCAGTGAAATGGGAAATCGGTACAGGGCTCGGGAAGAGACCCAGTACTTC
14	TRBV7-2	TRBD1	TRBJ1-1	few	CASNRGREDTEAFF	TGTGCCAGCAACAGGGGCAGGGAGGACACTGAAGCTTTCTTT
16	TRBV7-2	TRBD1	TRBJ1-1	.	CASSPDRGQVNTEAFF	TGTGCCAGCAGCCCGGACAGGGGGCAGGTGAACACTGAAGCTTTCTTT
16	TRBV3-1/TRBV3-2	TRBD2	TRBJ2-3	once	CASSQALAGGSDTQYF	TGTGCCAGCAGCCAAGCCCTAGCGGGGGGCTCGGATACGCAGTATTTT
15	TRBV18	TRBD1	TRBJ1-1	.	CASSPGQGFFTEAFF	TGTGCCAGCTCGCCGGGACAGGGTTTTTTCACTGAAGCTTTCTTT
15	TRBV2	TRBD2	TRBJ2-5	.	CASSLAGGSGETQYF	TGTGCCAGCAGCCTAGCGGGAGGTTCTGGAGAGACCCAGTACTTC
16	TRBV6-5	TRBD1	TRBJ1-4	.	CASSYSYRGLDEKLFF	TGTGCCAGCAGTTACTCCTACAGGGGGCTGGATGAAAAACTGTTTTTT
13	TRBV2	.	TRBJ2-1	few	CASRTQGAGEQFF	TGTGCCAGCAGGACACAGGGAGCAGGTGAGCAGTTCTTC
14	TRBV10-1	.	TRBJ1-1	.	CASSESLTTTEAFF	TGCGCCAGCAGTGAGTCGTTGACTACTACTGAAGCTTTCTTT
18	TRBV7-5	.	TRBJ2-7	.	CVRSPRTSGGRLSYEQYF	TGTGTCAGAAGCCCCCGGACTAGCGGGGGGCGACTCTCCTACGAGCAGTACTTC
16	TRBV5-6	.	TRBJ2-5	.	CASTNRQTQYQETQYF	TGTGCCAGCACGAATCGACAGACACAATACCAAGAGACCCAGTACTTC
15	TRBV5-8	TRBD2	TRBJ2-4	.	CASSPWGGWKNIQYF	TGTGCCAGCAGCCCTTGGGGGGGGTGGAAAAACATTCAGTACTTC